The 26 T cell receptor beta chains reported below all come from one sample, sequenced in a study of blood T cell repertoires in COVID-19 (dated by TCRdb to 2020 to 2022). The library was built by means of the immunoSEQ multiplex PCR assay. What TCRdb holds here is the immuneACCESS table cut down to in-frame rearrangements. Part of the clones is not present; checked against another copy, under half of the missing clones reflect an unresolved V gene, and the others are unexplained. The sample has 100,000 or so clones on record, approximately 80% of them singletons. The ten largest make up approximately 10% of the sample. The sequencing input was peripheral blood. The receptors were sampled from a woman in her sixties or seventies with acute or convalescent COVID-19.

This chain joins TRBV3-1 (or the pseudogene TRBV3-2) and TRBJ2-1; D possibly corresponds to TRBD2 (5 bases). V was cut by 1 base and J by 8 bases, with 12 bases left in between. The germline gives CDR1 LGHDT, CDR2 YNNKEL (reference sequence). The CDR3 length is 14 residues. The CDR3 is CASSQVRNGDEQFF. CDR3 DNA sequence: TGTGCCAGCAGCCAAGTGAGGAACGGGGATGAGCAGTTCTTC.

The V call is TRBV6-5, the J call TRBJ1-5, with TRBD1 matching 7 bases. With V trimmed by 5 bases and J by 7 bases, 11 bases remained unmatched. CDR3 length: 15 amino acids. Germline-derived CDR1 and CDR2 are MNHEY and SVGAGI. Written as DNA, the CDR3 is TGTGCCAGCAGTCGCCGACAGGGAATCCGACAGCCCCAGCATTTT. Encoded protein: CASSRRQGIRQPQHF.

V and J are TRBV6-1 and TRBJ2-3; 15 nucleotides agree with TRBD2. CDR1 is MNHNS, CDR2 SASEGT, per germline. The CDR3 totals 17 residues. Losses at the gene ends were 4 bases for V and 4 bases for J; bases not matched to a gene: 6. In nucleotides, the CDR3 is TGTGCCAGCAGTGGGCCCAGGACTAGCGGGGGGGCAGATACGCAGTATTTT. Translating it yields CASSGPRTSGGADTQYF.

The CDR3 region has the DNA TGTGCCAGCAGTAGTAACAGGGGGCGCTCACCCCTCCACTTT. This codes for CASSSNRGRSPLHF. The chain joins TRBV6-6 to TRBJ1-6; 9 nucleotides line up with TRBD1. The germline V gene encodes CDR1 MNHNY and CDR2 SVGAGI (reference sequence). This CDR3 is built from 14 residues. V shed 5 bases and J 10 bases; nucleotides not matched to a gene: 6.

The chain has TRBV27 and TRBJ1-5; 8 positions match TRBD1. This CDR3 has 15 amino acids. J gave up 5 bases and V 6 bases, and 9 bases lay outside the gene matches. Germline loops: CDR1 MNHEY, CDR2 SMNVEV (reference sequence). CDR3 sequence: CASSPGTGLDQPQHF. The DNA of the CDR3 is TGTGCCAGCAGCCCCGGGACAGGACTCGATCAGCCCCAGCATTTT.

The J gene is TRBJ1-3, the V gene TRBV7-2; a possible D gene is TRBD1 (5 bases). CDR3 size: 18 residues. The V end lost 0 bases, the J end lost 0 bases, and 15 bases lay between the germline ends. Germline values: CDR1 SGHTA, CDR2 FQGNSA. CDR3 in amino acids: CASSLALAGGSSGNTIYF. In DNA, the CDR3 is TGTGCCAGCAGCTTAGCGCTCGCCGGGGGGAGCTCTGGAAACACCATATATTTT.

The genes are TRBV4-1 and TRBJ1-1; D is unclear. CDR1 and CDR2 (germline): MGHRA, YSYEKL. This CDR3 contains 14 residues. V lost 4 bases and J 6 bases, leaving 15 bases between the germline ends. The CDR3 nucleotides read TGCGCCAGCAGCCCTCAAGTGGGAGAAGCTGAAGCTTTCTTT. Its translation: CASSPQVGEAEAFF.

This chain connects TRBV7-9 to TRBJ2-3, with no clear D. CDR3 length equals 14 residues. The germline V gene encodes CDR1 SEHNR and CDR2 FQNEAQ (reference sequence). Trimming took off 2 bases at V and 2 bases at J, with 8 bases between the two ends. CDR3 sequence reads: CASSLNQATDTQYF. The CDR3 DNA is TGTGCCAGCAGCTTAAACCAGGCCACAGATACGCAGTATTTT.

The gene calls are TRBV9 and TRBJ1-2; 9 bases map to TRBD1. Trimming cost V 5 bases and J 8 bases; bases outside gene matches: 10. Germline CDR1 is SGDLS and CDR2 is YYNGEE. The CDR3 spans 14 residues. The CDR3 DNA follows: TGTGCCAGCAGGCGGACAGGGGTGGATGGCGGCTACACCTTC. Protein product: CASRRTGVDGGYTF.

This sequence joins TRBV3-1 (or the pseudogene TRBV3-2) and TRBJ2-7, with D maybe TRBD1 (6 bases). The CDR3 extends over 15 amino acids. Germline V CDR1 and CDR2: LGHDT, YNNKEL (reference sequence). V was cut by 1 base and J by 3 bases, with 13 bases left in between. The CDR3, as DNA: TGTGCCAGCAGCCAAGGACAGGCAGAAAGCTACGAGCAGTACTTC. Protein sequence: CASSQGQAESYEQYF.

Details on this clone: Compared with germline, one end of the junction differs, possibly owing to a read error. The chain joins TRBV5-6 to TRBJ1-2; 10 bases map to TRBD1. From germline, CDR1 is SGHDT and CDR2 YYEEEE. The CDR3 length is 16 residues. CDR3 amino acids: CAGSLLTGGAIYGYTF. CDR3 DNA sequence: TGTGCCGGCAGCTTATTGACAGGGGGCGCGATCTATGGCTACACCTTC.

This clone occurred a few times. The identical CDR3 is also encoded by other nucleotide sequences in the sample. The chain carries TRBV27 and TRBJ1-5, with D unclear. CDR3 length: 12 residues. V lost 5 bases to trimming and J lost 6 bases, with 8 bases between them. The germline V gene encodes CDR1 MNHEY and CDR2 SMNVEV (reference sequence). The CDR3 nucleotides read TGTGCCAGCAGTCCCCGGGGTCAGCCCCAGCATTTT. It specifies CASSPRGQPQHF.

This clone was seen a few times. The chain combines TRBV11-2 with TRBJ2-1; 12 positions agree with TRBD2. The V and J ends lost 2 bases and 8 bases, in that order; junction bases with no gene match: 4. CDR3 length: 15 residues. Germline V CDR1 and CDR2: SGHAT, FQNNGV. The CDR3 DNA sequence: TGTGCCAGCAGCTTACTAGCGGGAGGGCCCGATGAGCAGTTCTTC. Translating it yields CASSLLAGGPDEQFF.

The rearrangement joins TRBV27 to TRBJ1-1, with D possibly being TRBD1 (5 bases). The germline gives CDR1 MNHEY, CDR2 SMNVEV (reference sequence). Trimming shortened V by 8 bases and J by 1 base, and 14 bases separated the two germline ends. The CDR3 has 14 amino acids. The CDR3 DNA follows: TGTGCCAGCTATAGGGAGGGGTCGAACACTGAAGCTTTCTTT. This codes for CASYREGSNTEAFF.

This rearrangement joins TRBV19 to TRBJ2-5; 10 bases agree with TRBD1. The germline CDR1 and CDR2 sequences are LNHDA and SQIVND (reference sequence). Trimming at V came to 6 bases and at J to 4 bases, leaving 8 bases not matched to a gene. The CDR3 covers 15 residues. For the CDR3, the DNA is TGTGCCAGTAGCAGACAGGGGGCGTTTGGAGAGACCCAGTACTTC. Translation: CASSRQGAFGETQYF.

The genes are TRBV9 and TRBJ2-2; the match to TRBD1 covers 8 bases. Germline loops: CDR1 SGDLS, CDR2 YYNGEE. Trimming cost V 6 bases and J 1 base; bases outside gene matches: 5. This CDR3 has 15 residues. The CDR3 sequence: CASTPGQGNTGELFF. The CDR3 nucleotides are TGTGCCAGCACTCCCGGACAGGGGAACACCGGGGAGCTGTTTTTT.

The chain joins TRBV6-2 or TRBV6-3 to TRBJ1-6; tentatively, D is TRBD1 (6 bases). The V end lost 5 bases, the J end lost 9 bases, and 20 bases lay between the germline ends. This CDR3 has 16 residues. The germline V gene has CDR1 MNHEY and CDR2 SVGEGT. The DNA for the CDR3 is TGTGCCAGCAGTCACCAGCCACGGGGGGCGAGTTCACCCCTCCACTTT. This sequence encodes CASSHQPRGASSPLHF.

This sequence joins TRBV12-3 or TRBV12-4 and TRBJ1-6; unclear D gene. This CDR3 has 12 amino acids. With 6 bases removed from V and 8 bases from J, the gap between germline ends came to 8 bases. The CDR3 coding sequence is TGTGCCAGCAGCCCCAGCGATTCACCCCTCCACTTT. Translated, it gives CASSPSDSPLHF.

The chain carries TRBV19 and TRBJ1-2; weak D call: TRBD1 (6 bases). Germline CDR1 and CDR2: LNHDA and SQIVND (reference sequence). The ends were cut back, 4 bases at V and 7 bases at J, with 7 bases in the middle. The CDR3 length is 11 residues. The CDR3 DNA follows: TGTGCCAGTAGTACAGGGGTTGGCTACACCTTC. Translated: CASSTGVGYTF. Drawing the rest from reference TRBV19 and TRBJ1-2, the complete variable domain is DGGITQSPKYLFRKEGQNVTLSCEQNLNHDAMYWYRQDPGQGLRLIYYSQIVNDFQKGDIAEGYSVSREKKESFPLTVTSAQKNPTAFYLCASSTGVGYTFGSGTRLTVV.

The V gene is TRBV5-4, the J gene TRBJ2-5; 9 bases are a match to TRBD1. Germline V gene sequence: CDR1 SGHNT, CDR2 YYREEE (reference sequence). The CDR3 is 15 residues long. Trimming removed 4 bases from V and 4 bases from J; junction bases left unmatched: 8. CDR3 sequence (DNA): TGTGCCAGCAGCCCGGACAGGGGCTTTATAGAGACCCAGTACTTC. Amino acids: CASSPDRGFIETQYF.

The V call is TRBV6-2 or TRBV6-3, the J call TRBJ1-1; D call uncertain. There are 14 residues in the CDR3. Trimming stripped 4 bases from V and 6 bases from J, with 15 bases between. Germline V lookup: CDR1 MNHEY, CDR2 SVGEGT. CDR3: CASSSRVFGAEAFF. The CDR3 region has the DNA TGTGCCAGCAGTTCGAGGGTCTTCGGCGCTGAAGCTTTCTTT.

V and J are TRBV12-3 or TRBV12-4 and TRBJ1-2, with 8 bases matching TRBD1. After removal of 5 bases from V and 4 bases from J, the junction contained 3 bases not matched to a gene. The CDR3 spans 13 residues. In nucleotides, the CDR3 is TGTGCCAGCAGTCCGACAGGGGTCTATGGCTACACCTTC. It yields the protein CASSPTGVYGYTF.

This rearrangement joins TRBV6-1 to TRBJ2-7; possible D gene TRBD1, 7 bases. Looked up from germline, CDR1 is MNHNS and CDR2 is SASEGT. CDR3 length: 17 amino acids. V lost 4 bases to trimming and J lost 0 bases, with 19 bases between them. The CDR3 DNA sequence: TGTGCCAGCAGTGGCGGGACAGCCTTAATAAGCTCCTACGAGCAGTACTTC. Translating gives CASSGGTALISSYEQYF.

CDR3 DNA: TGTGCCAGCTCGCGAGAGGGGGACAGCAATCAGCCCCAGCATTTT. It yields the protein CASSREGDSNQPQHF. The chain joins TRBV18 to TRBJ1-5, with D perhaps matching TRBD1 (6 bases). The CDR3 extends over 15 amino acids. With 6 bases removed from V and 1 base from J, the gap between germline ends came to 13 bases. Germline CDR1 and CDR2: KGHSH and LQKENI.

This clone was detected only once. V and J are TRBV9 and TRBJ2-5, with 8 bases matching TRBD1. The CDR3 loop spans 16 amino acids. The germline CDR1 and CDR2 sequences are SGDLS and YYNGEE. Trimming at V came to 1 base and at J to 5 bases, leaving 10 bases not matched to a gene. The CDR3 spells CASSVTGTGGGETQYF. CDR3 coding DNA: TGTGCCAGCAGCGTAACCGGGACAGGCGGTGGGGAGACCCAGTACTTC.

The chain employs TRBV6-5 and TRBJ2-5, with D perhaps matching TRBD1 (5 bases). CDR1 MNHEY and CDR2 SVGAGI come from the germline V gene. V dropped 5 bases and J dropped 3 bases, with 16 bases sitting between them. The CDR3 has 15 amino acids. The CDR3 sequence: CASSPSSRQKETQYF. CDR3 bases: TGTGCCAGCAGTCCAAGTAGTAGACAGAAAGAGACCCAGTACTTC.